This section outlines one T cell receptor beta chain sequence together with its context. The antigen is not known. The data are from a study of cytomegalovirus exposure and HLA in healthy donors. Whole-study findings and limits: The authors enumerated some 160 TCR beta chains as linked to cytomegalovirus.

Clones were sequenced by immunoSEQ multiplex PCR, and TCRdb holds only the in-frame ones, with some missing. The table includes a few hundred thousand clones, around 86% detected once. V lost 2 bases and J lost 5; bases outside the gene matches: 16. The CDR3 has 19 residues. Germline V gives CDR1 MNHEY, CDR2 SMNVEV (reference sequence). The rearrangement joins TRBV27 to TRBJ2-2; 8 nucleotides match TRBD1. The clonotype was recovered from a woman aged 18-30 years in good health and CMV-seronegative. The source material was PBMCs. The CDR3 spells CASSLTRDRGLRHTGELFF. CDR3 in DNA: TGTGCCAGCAGTTTAACCCGTGACAGGGGTCTGCGGCATACCGGGGAGCTGTTTTTT.